A single TCR beta chain is shown here with its context. The antigen is unknown. At the deep level, the assay was run. Only in-frame clones appear in the TCRdb table, and some are missing; sequencing was by immunoSEQ multiplex PCR. The sample includes under 650,000 clones, 90% to 96% of them seen just once. These data come from a study of shared clonotypes between healthy human individuals. Study-level findings and limits: Limitation of the genetic and exposure-history diversity represented came from the few donors. Relative to their counterparts shared across all four donors, non-shared clonotypes exhibited diminished generation probabilities.

This CDR3 is built from 16 residues. V lost 0 bases and J lost 0; bases outside the gene matches: 4. CDR1 SGDLS and CDR2 YYNGEE come from the germline V gene. This TCR was sampled from a woman aged 25 to 39 in good health. Sequencing used naive CD4+ T cells sorted from blood. Regarding subset: CD45RA+ positively selected. The genes are TRBV9 and TRBJ2-7, with 9 bases aligning to TRBD2. CDR3 DNA: TGTGCCAGCAGCGTAGGATGGACTAGCGTCTCCTACGAGCAGTACTTC. Translating it yields CASSVGWTSVSYEQYF.